The 14 T cell receptor beta chains below were found in one sample sequenced in a study of cytomegalovirus exposure and HLA in healthy donors. It was with 60 Vbeta and 13 Jbeta primers that the PCR ran. Generated by immunoSEQ multiplex PCR, the TCRdb table keeps only in-frame clones and is missing some. The repertoire has some 140,000 clones, 64% of them found once; the top ten carry 2% to 2.5%. The sample was PBMCs. The receptors here all came from a woman aged 35 to 49 in good health and CMV-seronegative.

V and J are TRBV11-1 and TRBJ2-6; D may be TRBD1 (6 bases). Germline CDR1 is SGHAT and CDR2 is FQDESV (reference sequence). CDR3 size: 17 residues. Trimming removed 5 bases from V and 0 bases from J, with 14 bases in between. CDR3: CASSAGTRSSGANVLTF. The CDR3 bases are TGTGCCAGCAGCGCAGGGACACGGAGCTCTGGGGCCAACGTCCTGACTTTC.

V and J are TRBV4-1 and TRBJ2-2; possible D gene TRBD2, 6 bases. The length of the CDR3 is 18 residues. Per the germline V gene, CDR1 is MGHRA and CDR2 is YSYEKL. Trimming removed 2 bases at V and 2 bases at J, with 18 bases between. CDR3 in amino acids: CASSQRFEGLGNTGELFF. The CDR3 DNA reads TGCGCCAGCAGCCAACGTTTTGAGGGACTTGGAAACACCGGGGAGCTGTTTTTT.

This clone was seen a handful of times. The chain carries TRBV9 and TRBJ2-2, with TRBD1 identical over 7 bases. Germline trimming cut 3 bases from V and 4 bases from J; bases unmatched to any gene: 6. Germline CDR1 is SGDLS and CDR2 is YYNGEE. This CDR3 contains 15 residues. The CDR3 nucleotides are TGTGCCAGCAGCGCCGACAGGGCTACCACCGGGGAGCTGTTTTTT. Its translation: CASSADRATTGELFF.

The V call is TRBV4-3, the J call TRBJ1-2, with D unresolved. Trimming took 0 bases from V and 8 from J, leaving 16 bases between them. Germline loops: CDR1 LGHNA, CDR2 YSLEER. There are 15 residues in the CDR3. Here the CDR3 reads CASSQEWPALRGYTF. The CDR3 bases are TGCGCCAGCAGCCAAGAATGGCCGGCATTGAGGGGCTACACCTTC.

A few counts support this clone. The chain carries TRBV28 and TRBJ1-6; D is possibly TRBD1 (5 bases). V lost 5 bases, J lost 7 bases, and 18 bases lay in between. Germline loops: CDR1 MDHEN, CDR2 SYDVKM. CDR3 length equals 16 residues. The CDR3 sequence: CASSAFRVVWNSPLHF. The CDR3 coding sequence is TGTGCCAGCAGTGCTTTCAGGGTCGTGTGGAATTCACCCCTCCACTTT.

V is TRBV19 and J is TRBJ2-5; tentatively, D is TRBD1 (6 bases). From germline, CDR1 is LNHDA and CDR2 SQIVND (reference sequence). CDR3 length: 13 residues. Trimming pared 5 bases from V and 4 bases from J, leaving 11 bases between. The DNA for the CDR3 is TGTGCCAGTAGTGCCCAGGGGTTAGAGACCCAGTACTTC. Protein: CASSAQGLETQYF. Using reference TRBV19 and TRBJ2-5 for the parts outside the CDR3, the full variable domain is DGGITQSPKYLFRKEGQNVTLSCEQNLNHDAMYWYRQDPGQGLRLIYYSQIVNDFQKGDIAEGYSVSREKKESFPLTVTSAQKNPTAFYLCASSAQGLETQYFGPGTRLLVL.

The V call is TRBV5-1, the J call TRBJ1-6; D perhaps matches TRBD1 (5 bases). This CDR3 spans 14 amino acids. Germline assignment: CDR1 SGHRS and CDR2 YFSETQ. V lost 0 bases and J lost 9, with 10 bases in between. CDR3 DNA: TGCGCCAGCAGCTTGGATCAGGGCGCTTCACCCCTCCACTTT. Its translation: CASSLDQGASPLHF.

This clone was counted once. This chain joins TRBV5-4 and TRBJ1-1; D remains unclear. The CDR3 spans 13 residues. The V end lost 1 base, the J end lost 0 bases, and 4 bases lay between the germline ends. Germline CDR1 and CDR2: SGHNT and YYREEE (reference sequence). This CDR3 is CASSLSVNTEAFF. DNA for the CDR3: TGTGCCAGCAGCTTGTCGGTGAACACTGAAGCTTTCTTT.

The V call is TRBV19, the J call TRBJ1-2; D may be TRBD1 (5 bases). The germline V gene has CDR1 LNHDA and CDR2 SQIVND (reference sequence). V was pared by 5 bases and J by 8 bases, with 18 bases between. The CDR3 consists of 14 residues. The DNA of the CDR3 is TGTGCCAGTAGTGCCTTGACAGTCATGCGGGGCTACACCTTC. Amino acids: CASSALTVMRGYTF. Based on the CDR3 plus reference TRBV19 and TRBJ1-2, the full variable domain is DGGITQSPKYLFRKEGQNVTLSCEQNLNHDAMYWYRQDPGQGLRLIYYSQIVNDFQKGDIAEGYSVSREKKESFPLTVTSAQKNPTAFYLCASSALTVMRGYTFGSGTRLTVV.

A word on this clone: This specimen includes other DNA sequences encoding the same CDR3. The chain combines TRBV7-3 with TRBJ1-1; a weak D match, TRBD1 (5 bases). The germline V and J ends were trimmed by 4 bases and 2 bases, with 8 bases remaining between them. Germline V gene data show CDR1 as SGHTA and CDR2 as FQGTGA. The CDR3 is 13 residues long. This chain's CDR3 is CASSSTGNTEAFF. CDR3 nucleotide sequence: TGTGCCAGCAGCTCCACAGGTAACACTGAAGCTTTCTTT.

This clone was seen a handful of times. V and J are TRBV11-2 and TRBJ1-5; no clear D gene. CDR3 size: 13 residues. Trimming removed 0 bases at V and 4 bases at J, with 4 bases between. Germline values: CDR1 SGHAT, CDR2 FQNNGV. CDR3 nucleotides: TGTGCCAGCAGCTTAGACAAAAATCAGCCCCAGCATTTT. It specifies CASSLDKNQPQHF.

V usage is TRBV7-6 and J usage is TRBJ2-3; no clear D. CDR1 is SGHVS, CDR2 FNYEAQ, per germline. There are 15 residues in the CDR3. Between the trimmed V and J ends, which lost 1 base and 1 base, there was a span of 9 bases. The CDR3 DNA follows: TGTGCCAGCAGCTTAGTGTCCGCGGGCACAGATACGCAGTATTTT. It yields the protein CASSLVSAGTDTQYF.

The chain couples TRBV11-2 to TRBJ2-6; tentative D call: TRBD1 (6 bases). The CDR3 spans 16 residues. CDR1 and CDR2 (germline): SGHAT, FQNNGV. Trimming left V 5 bases short and J 0 bases short, with 11 bases between. The CDR3 bases are TGTGCCAGCAGCCTCCGACAGGTCTCTGGGGCCAACGTCCTGACTTTC. This translates into CASSLRQVSGANVLTF. The complete variable domain, with remaining parts taken from reference TRBV11-2 and TRBJ2-6, reads EAGVAQSPRYKIIEKRQSVAFWCNPISGHATLYWYQQILGQGPKLLIQFQNNGVVDDSQLPKDRFSAERLKGVDSTLKIQPAKLEDSAVYLCASSLRQVSGANVLTFGAGSRLTVL.

This clone occurred once. The rearrangement uses TRBV10-1 and TRBJ2-7; 9 nucleotides agree with TRBD1. Germline V gives CDR1 WNHNN, CDR2 SYGVQD (reference sequence). The CDR3 has 14 residues. The J segment lost 4 bases and the V segment lost 5 bases, leaving 6 bases of the junction unmatched. The CDR3: CASSSDRGRYEQYF. CDR3 in DNA: TGCGCCAGCAGTTCGGACAGGGGCAGGTACGAGCAGTACTTC.